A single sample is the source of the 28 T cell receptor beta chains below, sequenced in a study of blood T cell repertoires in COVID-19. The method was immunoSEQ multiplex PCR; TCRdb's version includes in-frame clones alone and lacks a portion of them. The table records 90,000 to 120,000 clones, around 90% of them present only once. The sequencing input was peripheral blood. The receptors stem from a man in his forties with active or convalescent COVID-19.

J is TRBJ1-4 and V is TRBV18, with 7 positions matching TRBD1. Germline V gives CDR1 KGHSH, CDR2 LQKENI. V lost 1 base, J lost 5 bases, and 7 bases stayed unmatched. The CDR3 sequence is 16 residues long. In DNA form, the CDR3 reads TGTGCCAGCTCACCACAATGGGACAGACTAAATGAAAAACTGTTTTTT. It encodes CASSPQWDRLNEKLFF.

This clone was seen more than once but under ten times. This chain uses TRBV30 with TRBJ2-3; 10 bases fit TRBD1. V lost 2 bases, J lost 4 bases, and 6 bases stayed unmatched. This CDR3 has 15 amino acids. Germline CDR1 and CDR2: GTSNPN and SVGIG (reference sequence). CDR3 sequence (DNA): TGTGCCTGGAGTATGGGACAGGGGTTGGCAGATACGCAGTATTTT. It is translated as CAWSMGQGLADTQYF.

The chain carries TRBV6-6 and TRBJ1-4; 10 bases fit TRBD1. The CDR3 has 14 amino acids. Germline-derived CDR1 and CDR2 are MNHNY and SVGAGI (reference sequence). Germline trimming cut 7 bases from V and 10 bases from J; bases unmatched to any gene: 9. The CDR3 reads CASILDRGEGKLFF. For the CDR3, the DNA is TGTGCCAGCATTCTGGACAGGGGGGAGGGAAAACTGTTTTTT.

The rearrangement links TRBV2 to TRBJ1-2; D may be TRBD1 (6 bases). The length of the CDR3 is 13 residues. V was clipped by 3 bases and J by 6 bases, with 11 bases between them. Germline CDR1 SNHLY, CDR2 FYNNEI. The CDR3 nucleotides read TGTGCCAGCAGTGACACAGGGAAGGATGGCTACACCTTC. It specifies CASSDTGKDGYTF. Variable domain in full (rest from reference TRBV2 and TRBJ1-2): EPEVTQTPSHQVTQMGQEVILRCVPISNHLYFYWYRQILGQKVEFLVSFYNNEISEKSEIFDDQFSVERPDGSNFTLKIRSTKLEDSAMYFCASSDTGKDGYTFGSGTRLTVV.

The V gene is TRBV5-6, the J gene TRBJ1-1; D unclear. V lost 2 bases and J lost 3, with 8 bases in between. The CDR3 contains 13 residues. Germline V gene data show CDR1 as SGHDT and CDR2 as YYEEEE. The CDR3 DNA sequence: TGTGCCAGCAGCTTACCCGGGGACACTGAAGCTTTCTTT. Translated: CASSLPGDTEAFF.

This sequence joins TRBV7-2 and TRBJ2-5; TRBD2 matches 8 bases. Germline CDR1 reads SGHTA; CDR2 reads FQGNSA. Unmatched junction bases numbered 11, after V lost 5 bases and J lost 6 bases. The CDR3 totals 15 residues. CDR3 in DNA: TGTGCCAGCAGCCCACCCCGGGAGGGCATAAAGACCCAGTACTTC. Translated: CASSPPREGIKTQYF.

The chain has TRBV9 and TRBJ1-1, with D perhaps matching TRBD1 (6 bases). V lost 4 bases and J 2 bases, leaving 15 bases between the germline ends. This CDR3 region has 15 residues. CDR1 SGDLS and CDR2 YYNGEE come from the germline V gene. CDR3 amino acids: CASSPRTVFNTEAFF. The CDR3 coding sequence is TGTGCCAGCAGCCCCAGGACAGTCTTTAACACTGAAGCTTTCTTT.

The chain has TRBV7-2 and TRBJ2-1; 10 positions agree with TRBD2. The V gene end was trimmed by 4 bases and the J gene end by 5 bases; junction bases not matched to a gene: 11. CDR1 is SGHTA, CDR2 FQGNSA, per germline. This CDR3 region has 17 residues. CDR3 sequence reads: CASSSLLRTSGDNEQFF. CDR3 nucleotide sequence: TGTGCCAGCAGCTCCCTCCTGAGGACTAGCGGAGACAATGAGCAGTTCTTC.

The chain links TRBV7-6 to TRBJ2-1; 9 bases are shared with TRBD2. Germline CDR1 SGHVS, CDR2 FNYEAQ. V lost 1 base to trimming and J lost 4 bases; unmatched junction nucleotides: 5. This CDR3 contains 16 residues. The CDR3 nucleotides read TGTGCCAGCAGCTTAGTAGCGGGAGAGACTTACAATGAGCAGTTCTTC. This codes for CASSLVAGETYNEQFF.

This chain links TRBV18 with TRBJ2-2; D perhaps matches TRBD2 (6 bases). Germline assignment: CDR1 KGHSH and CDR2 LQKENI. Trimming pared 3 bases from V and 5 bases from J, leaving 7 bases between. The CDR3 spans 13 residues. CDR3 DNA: TGTGCCAGCTCACCCGGGAGAACCGGGGAGCTGTTTTTT. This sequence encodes CASSPGRTGELFF.

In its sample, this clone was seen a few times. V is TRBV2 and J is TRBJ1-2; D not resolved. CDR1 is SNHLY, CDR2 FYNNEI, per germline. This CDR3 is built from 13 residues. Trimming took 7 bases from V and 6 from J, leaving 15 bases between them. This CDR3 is CASKGSVSNGYTF. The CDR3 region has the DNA TGTGCCAGCAAAGGCAGCGTCTCGAATGGCTACACCTTC.

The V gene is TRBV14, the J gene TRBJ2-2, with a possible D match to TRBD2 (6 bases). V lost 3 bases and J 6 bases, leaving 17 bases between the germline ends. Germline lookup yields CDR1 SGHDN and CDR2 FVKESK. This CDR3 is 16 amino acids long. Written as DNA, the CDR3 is TGTGCCAGCAGCCATAGACTAGGAGGAGGGGCCGGGGAGCTGTTTTTT. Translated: CASSHRLGGGAGELFF.

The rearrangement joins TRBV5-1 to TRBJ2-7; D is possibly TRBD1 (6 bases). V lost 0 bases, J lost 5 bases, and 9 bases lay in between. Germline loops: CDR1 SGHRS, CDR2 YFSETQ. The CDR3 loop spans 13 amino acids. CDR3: CASSLEQGDEQYF. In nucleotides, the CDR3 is TGCGCCAGCAGCTTGGAACAGGGCGACGAGCAGTACTTC.

Here the CDR3 reads CASSPGGSGNTIYF. The CDR3 DNA follows: TGTGCCAGCAGTCCAGGGGGCTCTGGAAACACCATATATTTT. The genes are TRBV28 and TRBJ1-3; 7 bases are shared with TRBD1. This CDR3 has 14 residues. Trimming removed 5 bases from V and 0 bases from J; junction bases left unmatched: 1. In germline, CDR1 is MDHEN, CDR2 SYDVKM.

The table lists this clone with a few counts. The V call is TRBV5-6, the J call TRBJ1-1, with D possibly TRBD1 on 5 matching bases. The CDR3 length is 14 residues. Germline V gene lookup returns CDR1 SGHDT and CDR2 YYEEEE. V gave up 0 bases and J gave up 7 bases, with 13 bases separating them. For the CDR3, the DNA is TGTGCCAGCAGCTTGGCGGGGGGAACAAATGAAGCTTTCTTT. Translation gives CASSLAGGTNEAFF.

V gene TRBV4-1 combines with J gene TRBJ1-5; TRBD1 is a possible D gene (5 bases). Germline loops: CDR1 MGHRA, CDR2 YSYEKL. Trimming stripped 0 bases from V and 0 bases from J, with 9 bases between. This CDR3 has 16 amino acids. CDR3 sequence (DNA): TGCGCCAGCAGCCAAGAAAGCAGGGATAGCAATCAGCCCCAGCATTTT. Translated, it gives CASSQESRDSNQPQHF.

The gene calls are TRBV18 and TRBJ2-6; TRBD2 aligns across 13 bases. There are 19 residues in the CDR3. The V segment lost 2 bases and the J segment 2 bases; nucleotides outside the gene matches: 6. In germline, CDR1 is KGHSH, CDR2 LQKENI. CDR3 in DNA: TGTGCCAGCTCACCAGTACTAGCGGGAGGGAGTGCTGGGGCCAACGTCCTGACTTTC. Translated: CASSPVLAGGSAGANVLTF.

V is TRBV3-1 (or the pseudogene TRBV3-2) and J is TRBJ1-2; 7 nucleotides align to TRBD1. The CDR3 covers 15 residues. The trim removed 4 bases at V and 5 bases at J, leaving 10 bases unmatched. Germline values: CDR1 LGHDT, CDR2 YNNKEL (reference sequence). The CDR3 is CASSPSRGKVYGYTF. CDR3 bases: TGTGCCAGCAGCCCCTCCAGGGGGAAGGTGTATGGCTACACCTTC.

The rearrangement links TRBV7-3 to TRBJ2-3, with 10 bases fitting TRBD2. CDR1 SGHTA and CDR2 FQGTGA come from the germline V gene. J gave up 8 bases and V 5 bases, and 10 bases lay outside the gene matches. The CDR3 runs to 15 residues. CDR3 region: CASSPPGLAETTQYF. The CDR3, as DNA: TGTGCCAGCAGCCCCCCCGGACTAGCGGAGACTACGCAGTATTTT.

The CDR3 DNA is TGTGCCAGCAGCTTAGGGGCAGGGGGTGATCGGGCCGGGGCCAACGTCCTGACTTTC. Its translation: CASSLGAGGDRAGANVLTF. The chain uses TRBV7-8 and TRBJ2-6; 7 bases align to TRBD1. Per germline, CDR1 SGHVS and CDR2 FQNEAQ. The V segment lost 1 base and the J segment 4 bases; nucleotides outside the gene matches: 13. CDR3 length equals 19 residues.

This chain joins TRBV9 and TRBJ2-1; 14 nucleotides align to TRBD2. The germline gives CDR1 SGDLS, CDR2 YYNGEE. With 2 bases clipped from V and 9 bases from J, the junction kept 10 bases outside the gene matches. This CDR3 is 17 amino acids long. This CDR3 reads CASSVERGLAGDFEQFF. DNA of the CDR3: TGTGCCAGCAGCGTTGAAAGGGGACTAGCGGGAGACTTTGAGCAGTTCTTC.

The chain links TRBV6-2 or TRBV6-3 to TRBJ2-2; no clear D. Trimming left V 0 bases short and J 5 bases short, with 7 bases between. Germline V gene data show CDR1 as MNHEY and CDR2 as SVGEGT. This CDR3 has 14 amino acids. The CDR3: CASSYSSWTGELFF. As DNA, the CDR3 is TGTGCCAGCAGTTACTCGAGTTGGACCGGGGAGCTGTTTTTT.

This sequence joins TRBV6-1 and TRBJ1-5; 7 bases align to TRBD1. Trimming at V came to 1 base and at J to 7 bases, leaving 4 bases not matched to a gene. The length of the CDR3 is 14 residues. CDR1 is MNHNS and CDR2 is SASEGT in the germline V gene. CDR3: CASSEGQGGQPQHF. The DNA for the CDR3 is TGTGCCAGCAGTGAAGGACAGGGAGGCCAGCCCCAGCATTTT.

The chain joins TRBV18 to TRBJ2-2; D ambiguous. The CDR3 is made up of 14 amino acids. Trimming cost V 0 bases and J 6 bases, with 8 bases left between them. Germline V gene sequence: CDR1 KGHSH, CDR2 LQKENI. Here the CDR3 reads CASSPPFVAGELFF. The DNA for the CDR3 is TGTGCCAGCTCACCACCCTTCGTAGCCGGGGAGCTGTTTTTT.

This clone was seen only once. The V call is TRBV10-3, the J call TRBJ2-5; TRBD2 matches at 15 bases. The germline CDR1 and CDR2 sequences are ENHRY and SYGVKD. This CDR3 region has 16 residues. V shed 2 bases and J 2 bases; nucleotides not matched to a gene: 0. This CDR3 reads CAISEGLAGGQETQYF. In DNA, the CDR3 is TGTGCCATCAGTGAGGGACTAGCGGGAGGGCAAGAGACCCAGTACTTC.

This CDR3 is CASSRSSGGQGAAFF. In nucleotides, the CDR3 is TGTGCCAGCTCACGATCGTCGGGGGGACAGGGGGCCGCTTTCTTT. V usage is TRBV18 and J usage is TRBJ1-1, with TRBD1 identical over 12 bases. V lost 4 bases to trimming and J lost 11 bases; unmatched junction nucleotides: 11. Germline-derived CDR1 and CDR2 are KGHSH and LQKENI. The CDR3 loop spans 15 amino acids. Full variable domain (missing parts from reference TRBV18 and TRBJ1-1): NAGVMQNPRHLVRRRGQEARLRCSPMKGHSHVYWYRQLPEEGLKFMVYLQKENIIDESGMPKERFSAEFPKEGPSILRIQQVVRGDSAAYFCASSRSSGGQGAAFFGQGTRLTVV.

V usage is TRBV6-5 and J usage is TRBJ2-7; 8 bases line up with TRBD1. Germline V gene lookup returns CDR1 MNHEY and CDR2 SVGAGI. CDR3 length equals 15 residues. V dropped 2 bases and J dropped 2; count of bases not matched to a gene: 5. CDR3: CASSYRGRGPYEQYF. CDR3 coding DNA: TGTGCCAGCAGTTACCGGGGCAGGGGGCCCTACGAGCAGTACTTC.

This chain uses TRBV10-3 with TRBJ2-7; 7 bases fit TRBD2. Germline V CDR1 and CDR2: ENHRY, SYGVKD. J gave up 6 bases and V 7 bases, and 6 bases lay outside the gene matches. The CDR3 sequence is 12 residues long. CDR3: CAITDGRPEQYF. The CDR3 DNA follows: TGTGCCATCACTGACGGGAGGCCCGAGCAGTACTTC.